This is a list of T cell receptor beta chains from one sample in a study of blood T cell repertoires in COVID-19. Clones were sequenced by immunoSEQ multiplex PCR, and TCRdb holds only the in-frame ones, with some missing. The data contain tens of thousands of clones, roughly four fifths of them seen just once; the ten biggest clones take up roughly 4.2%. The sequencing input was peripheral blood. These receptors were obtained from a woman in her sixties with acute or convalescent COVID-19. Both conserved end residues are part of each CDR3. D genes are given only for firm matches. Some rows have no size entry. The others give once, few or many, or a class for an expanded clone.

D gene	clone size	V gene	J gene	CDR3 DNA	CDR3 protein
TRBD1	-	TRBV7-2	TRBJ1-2	TGTGCCAGCAGCTCGGGGACAGGAAGGTATTACTATGGCTACACCTTC	CASSSGTGRYYYGYTF
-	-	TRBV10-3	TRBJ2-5	TGTGCCATCAGCGGCAGGGTCGGGGAGACCCAGTACTTC	CAISGRVGETQYF
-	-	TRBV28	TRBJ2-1	TGTGCCAGCAGTTTATTAGGTAACTTGGGCCCCGAGCAGTTCTTC	CASSLLGNLGPEQFF
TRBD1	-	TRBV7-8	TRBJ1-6	TGTGCCAGCAGCCCTCGACAGGGGGCGGCTTCACCCCTCCACTTT	CASSPRQGAASPLHF
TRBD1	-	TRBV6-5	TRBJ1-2	TGTGCCAGCAGTCGGACAGGGCGTCGTGGCTACACCTTC	CASSRTGRRGYTF
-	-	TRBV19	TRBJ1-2	TGTGCCAGTAGTCTGGGACACAACTATGGCTACACCTTC	CASSLGHNYGYTF
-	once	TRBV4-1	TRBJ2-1	TGCGCCAGCAGCCAAGAGGTAGATGAGCAGTTCTTC	CASSQEVDEQFF
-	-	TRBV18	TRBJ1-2	TGTGCCAGCTCCCCGGGGTCGGACTATGGCTACACCTTC	CASSPGSDYGYTF
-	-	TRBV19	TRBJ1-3	TGTGCCAGTAGTATCCGCCGGTCAGGGACTGGAAACACCATATATTTT	CASSIRRSGTGNTIYF
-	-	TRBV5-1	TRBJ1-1	TGCGCCAGCAGCTCGTCCCGGGACATGAACACTGAAGCTTTCTTT	CASSSSRDMNTEAFF
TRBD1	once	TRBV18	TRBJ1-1	TGTGCCAGCTCACCGGGACAGGGTGAAGCTTTCTTT	CASSPGQGEAFF
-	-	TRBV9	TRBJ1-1	TGTGCCAGCACCCGAACCTTCGCGCGGACTGAAGCTTTCTTT	CASTRTFARTEAFF
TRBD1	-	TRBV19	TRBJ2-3	TGTGCCAGTAGTATAGCGGCCCGACAGGGGCCAGGAACAGATACGCAGTATTTT	CASSIAARQGPGTDTQYF
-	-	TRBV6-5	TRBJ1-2	TGTGCCAGCAGTTACTATGAGGACTATGGCTACACCTTC	CASSYYEDYGYTF
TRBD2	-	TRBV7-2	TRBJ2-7	TGTGCCAGCAGCCCCGTAGCGGGGGAGCAGTACTTC	CASSPVAGEQYF
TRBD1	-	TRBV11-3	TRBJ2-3	TGTGCCAGCAGTTCCGGGACAGGGAAAGGGACAGATACGCAGTATTTT	CASSSGTGKGTDTQYF
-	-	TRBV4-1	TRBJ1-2	TGCGCCAGCAGCCAAGGTTCAGGGTGGAGTAACTATGGCTACACCTTC	CASSQGSGWSNYGYTF
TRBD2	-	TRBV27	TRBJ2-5	TGTGCCAGCAGTTCCCTACTAGCGGGAGTCCAGGAGACCCAGTACTTC	CASSSLLAGVQETQYF
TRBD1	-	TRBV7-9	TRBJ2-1	TGTGCCAGCAGCCCTCCCGGACAGGGGGACAATGAGCAGTTCTTC	CASSPPGQGDNEQFF
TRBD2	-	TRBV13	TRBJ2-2	TGTGCCAGCAGCCGTAGGGGGCTTACTAGCGGGAGGGCCCGGGAGCTGTTTTTT	CASSRRGLTSGRARELFF
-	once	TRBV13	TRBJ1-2	TGTGCCAGCAGCTTAGGCTTGCCAGGGAGGTATGGCTACACCTTC	CASSLGLPGRYGYTF
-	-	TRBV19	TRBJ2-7	TGTGCCAGTAGGATATCAATGACAGCCATTCCCTACGAGCAGTACTTC	CASRISMTAIPYEQYF
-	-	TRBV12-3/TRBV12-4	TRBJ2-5	TGTGCCAGCAGTTCGGACGGGGAGGCCCAGTACTTC	CASSSDGEAQYF
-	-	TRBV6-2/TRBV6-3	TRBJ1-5	TGTGCCAGCAGTTATCCGGTGCAGGCGAGCAATCAGCCCCAGCATTTT	CASSYPVQASNQPQHF
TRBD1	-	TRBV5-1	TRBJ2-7	TGCGCCAGCAGCTTGTCGGGACAGTCCTACGAGCAGTACTTC	CASSLSGQSYEQYF
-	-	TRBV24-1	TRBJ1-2	TGTGCCACCAGTGGCACAACAGCTAACTATGGCTACACCTTC	CATSGTTANYGYTF
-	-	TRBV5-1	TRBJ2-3	TGCGCCAGCAGCGGTGGAGGTAGAACCAGCACAGATACGCAGTATTTT	CASSGGGRTSTDTQYF
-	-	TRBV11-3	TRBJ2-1	TGTGCCAGCAGCCCCGGGACCCCTGTACGGGAGAATGAGCAGTTCTTC	CASSPGTPVRENEQFF
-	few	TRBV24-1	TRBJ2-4	TGTGCCACCAGTGATTTGAAAAGGAGTCTAGCCAAAAACATTCAGTACTTC	CATSDLKRSLAKNIQYF
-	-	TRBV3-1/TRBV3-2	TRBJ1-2	TGTGCCAGCAGCCAAGATAGCTTTACCCCTGGCTACACCTTC	CASSQDSFTPGYTF
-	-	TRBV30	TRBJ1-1	TGTGCCTGGAGGAGACTGATGAACACTGAAGCTTTCTTT	CAWRRLMNTEAFF
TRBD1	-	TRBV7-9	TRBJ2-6	TGTGCCAGCAGCTTCGACACAGGGGCTGGGGCCAACGTCCTGACTTTC	CASSFDTGAGANVLTF
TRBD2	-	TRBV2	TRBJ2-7	TGTGCCAGCAGTGGATCACGGGGGGGGGCACCCTACGAGCAGTACTTC	CASSGSRGGAPYEQYF
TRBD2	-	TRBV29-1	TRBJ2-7	TGCAGCGTTGGGGGACTAAACGCCTACGAGCAGTACTTC	CSVGGLNAYEQYF
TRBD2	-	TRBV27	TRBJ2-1	TGTGCCAGCACTCCAACCCCAGCGGGAACCTACAATGAGCAGTTCTTC	CASTPTPAGTYNEQFF
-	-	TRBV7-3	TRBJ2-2	TGTGCAAGCGGGCCCAAAGGGGCCGGGGAGCTGTTTTTT	CASGPKGAGELFF
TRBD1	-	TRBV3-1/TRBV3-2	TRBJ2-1	TGTGCCAGCAGCCAAACAGGGGCGACCTACAATGAGCAGTTCTTC	CASSQTGATYNEQFF
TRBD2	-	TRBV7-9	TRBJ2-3	TGTGCCAGCAGTCGCGGGGGGTCCTACACAGATACGCAGTATTTT	CASSRGGSYTDTQYF
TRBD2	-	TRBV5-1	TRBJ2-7	TGCGCCAGCAGCTTGGCTAGCGGGATGAGAGAGCAGTACTTC	CASSLASGMREQYF
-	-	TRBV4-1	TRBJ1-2	TGCGCCAGCAGCCAAGATCCGACGGGGGACTATGGCTACACCTTC	CASSQDPTGDYGYTF
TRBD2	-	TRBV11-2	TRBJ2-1	TGTGCCAGCAGCCTGACTAGCGGGAATAATGAGCAGTTCTTC	CASSLTSGNNEQFF
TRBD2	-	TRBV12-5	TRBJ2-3	TGTGCTAGTGGTTTGGACCTAGCGGGGGGAGATACGCAGTATTTT	CASGLDLAGGDTQYF
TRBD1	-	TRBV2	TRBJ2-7	TGTGCCAGCAGTGACAGGGGGTACGAGCAGTACTTC	CASSDRGYEQYF
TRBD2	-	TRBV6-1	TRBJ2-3	TGTGCCAGCAGTGAAGTGCTAGCGGGAAGCACAGATACGCAGTATTTT	CASSEVLAGSTDTQYF
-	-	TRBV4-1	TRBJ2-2	TGCGCCAGCAGCCAAGAAGGACACTTCGCCGGGGAGCTGTTTTTT	CASSQEGHFAGELFF
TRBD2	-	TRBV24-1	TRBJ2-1	TGTGCCACCAGTGACGGGACTAGCGGACGCTCCTACAATGAGCAGTTCTTC	CATSDGTSGRSYNEQFF
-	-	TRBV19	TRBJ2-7	TGTGCCAGTAGTAGCCCACAGGTGAGCTACGAGCAGTACTTC	CASSSPQVSYEQYF
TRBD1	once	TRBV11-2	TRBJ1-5	TGTGCCAGCAGCTCAGACAGGGATCAGCCCCAGCATTTT	CASSSDRDQPQHF
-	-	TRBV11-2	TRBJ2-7	TGTGCCAGCAGTACACAGGGAAAAGACGAGCAGTACTTC	CASSTQGKDEQYF
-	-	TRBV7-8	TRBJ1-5	TGTGCCAGCAGCCTTACTATTACCCGGCCCCAGCATTTT	CASSLTITRPQHF
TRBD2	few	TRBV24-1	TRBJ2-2	TGTGCCACCAGTGATATAGCGGGAGAAGCGAACACCGGGGAGCTGTTTTTT	CATSDIAGEANTGELFF
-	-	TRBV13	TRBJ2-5	TGTGCCAGCAGCCCCCCGGGGGACAGTCAGGGGGAGACCCAGTACTTC	CASSPPGDSQGETQYF
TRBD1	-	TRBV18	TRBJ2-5	TGTGCCAGCTCACCGACAGGGGTTCAAGAGACCCAGTACTTC	CASSPTGVQETQYF
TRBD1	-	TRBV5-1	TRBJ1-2	TGCGCCAGCAGCTTGGACCGGACAGGCCCTTCGGGCTATGGCTACACCTTC	CASSLDRTGPSGYGYTF
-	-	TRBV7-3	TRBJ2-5	TGTGCCAGCAGCTTAACCGGGGGGCCGGTTGAGACCCAGTACTTC	CASSLTGGPVETQYF
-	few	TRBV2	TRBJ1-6	TGTGCCAGCTGTTATGTCCCACCCCTCCACTTT	CASCYVPPLHF
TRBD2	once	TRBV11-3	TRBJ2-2	TGTGCCAGCAGCGTTACTAGCGGGGGCGGCAACGCCGGGGAGCTGTTTTTT	CASSVTSGGGNAGELFF
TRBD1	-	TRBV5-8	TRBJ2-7	TGTGCCAGCAGCTCAAGACAGGGCTACGAGCAGTACTTC	CASSSRQGYEQYF
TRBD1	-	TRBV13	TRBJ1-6	TGTGCCAGCAGCCAGAGGACAGGGTCTCATAATTCACCCCTCCACTTT	CASSQRTGSHNSPLHF
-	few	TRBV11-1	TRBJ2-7	TGTGCCAGCAGCTTCGCACAGGGACCCCACGAGCAGTACTTC	CASSFAQGPHEQYF